The sequence of this TCR beta chain was determined in a study of blood T cells in healthy people across ages. This CDR3 is built from 11 residues. The V end lost 4 bases, the J end lost 8 bases, and 8 bases lay between the germline ends. The V gene's germline CDR1 is MDHEN and CDR2 SYDVKM. Using a J-beta primer mix together with a sample-barcoded 5' primer, a second PCR was run for about 6 to 11 cycles. TCRdb used MiXCR to reprocess the 5' RACE reads, holding one entry per CDR3 protein. The sample holds around 400,000 distinct CDR3 sequences, about 55% seen once. The sample providers were healthy Caucasian people from Russia, aged about 6 to 90.

The chain combines TRBV28 with TRBJ1-2; maybe TRBD1 (5 bases). The clonotype originates from a man in his sixties in good health. The sequencing input was blood. CDR3 nucleotides: TGTGCCAGCAGTTCAGACAGCGGCTACACCTTC. Its translation is CASSSDSGYTF.